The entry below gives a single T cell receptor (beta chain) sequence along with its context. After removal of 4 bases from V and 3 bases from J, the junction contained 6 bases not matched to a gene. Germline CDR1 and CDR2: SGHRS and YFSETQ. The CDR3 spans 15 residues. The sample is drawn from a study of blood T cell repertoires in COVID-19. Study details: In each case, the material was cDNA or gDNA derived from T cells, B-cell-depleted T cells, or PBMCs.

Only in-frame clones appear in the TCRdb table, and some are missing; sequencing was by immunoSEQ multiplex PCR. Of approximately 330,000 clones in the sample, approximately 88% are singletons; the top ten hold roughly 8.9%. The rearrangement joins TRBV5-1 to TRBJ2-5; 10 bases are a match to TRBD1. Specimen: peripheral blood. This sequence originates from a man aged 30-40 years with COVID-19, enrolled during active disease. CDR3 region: CASSKTTGGEETQYF. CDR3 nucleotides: TGCGCCAGCAGCAAAACGACAGGGGGCGAAGAGACCCAGTACTTC.